Following are 15 T cell receptor beta chains from one sample sequenced in a study of cytomegalovirus exposure and HLA in healthy donors (dated by TCRdb to the late 2010s). Preparation of the library involved the immunoSEQ multiplex PCR assay. For the multiplex PCR, a mixture combining 60 forward primers for TCR Vbeta segments and 13 reverse primers for TCR Jbeta segments was used. Drawn from immuneACCESS, this table holds only the in-frame rearrangements with V and J called that TCRdb kept. Clones are partly lost; checked studies trace under half to an unresolved V gene and leave the rest unexplained. This sample holds about 140,000 clones; 80% were observed only once. The ten biggest clones cover about 4.4% of the sample. Sequences were obtained from PBMCs. These receptors were obtained from a man aged 25 to 40 in good health.

J is TRBJ1-4 and V is TRBV7-8, with D uncertain. Trimming cost V 4 bases and J 3 bases, with 12 bases left between them. Germline values: CDR1 SGHVS, CDR2 FQNEAQ. This CDR3 is 15 amino acids long. In DNA, the CDR3 is TGTGCCAGCAGCTGGGGAGCAGGCTCTAATGAAAAACTGTTTTTT. It codes for CASSWGAGSNEKLFF.

In its sample, this clone was seen a few times. CDR3 protein: CASSLGTGFPLGGYTF. CDR3 DNA: TGTGCCAGCAGCCTTGGGACAGGGTTCCCGTTAGGGGGCTACACCTTC. V gene TRBV7-9 combines with J gene TRBJ1-2; TRBD1 matches 9 bases. With 5 bases clipped from V and 8 bases from J, the junction kept 15 bases outside the gene matches. CDR1 is SEHNR and CDR2 is FQNEAQ in the germline V gene (reference sequence). The CDR3 is 16 amino acids. Drawing the rest from reference TRBV7-9 and TRBJ1-2, the complete variable domain is DTGVSQNPRHKITKRGQNVTFRCDPISEHNRLYWYRQTLGQGPEFLTYFQNEAQLEKSRLLSDRFSAERPKGSFSTLEIQRTEQGDSAMYLCASSLGTGFPLGGYTFGSGTRLTVV.

This chain joins TRBV30 and TRBJ1-2, with D possibly being TRBD1 (5 bases). From germline, CDR1 is GTSNPN and CDR2 SVGIG (reference sequence). Trimming took 3 bases from V and 6 from J, leaving 11 bases between them. The CDR3 runs 12 residues. CDR3 sequence: CAWSTGGDGYTF. Written as DNA, the CDR3 is TGTGCCTGGAGCACAGGAGGGGATGGCTACACCTTC.

The chain couples TRBV5-1 to TRBJ1-1, with D unclear. Germline V gives CDR1 SGHRS, CDR2 YFSETQ. The CDR3 is made up of 11 amino acids. The V end was cut by 4 bases, the J end by 5 bases, with 6 bases between. CDR3 sequence (DNA): TGCGCCAGCAGCCCCGGGACTGAAGCTTTCTTT. This translates into CASSPGTEAFF. Full variable domain (outside the CDR3, taken from reference TRBV5-1 and TRBJ1-1): KAGVTQTPRYLIKTRGQQVTLSCSPISGHRSVSWYQQTPGQGLQFLFEYFSETQRNKGNFPGRFSGRQFSNSRSEMNVSTLELGDSALYLCASSPGTEAFFGQGTRLTVV.

The chain links TRBV19 to TRBJ1-2; no reliable D call. There are 12 residues in the CDR3. Trimming shortened V by 3 bases and J by 7 bases, and 9 bases separated the two germline ends. Germline V lookup: CDR1 LNHDA, CDR2 SQIVND (reference sequence). CDR3 amino acids: CASSMRASGYTF. CDR3 DNA sequence: TGTGCCAGTAGTATGCGGGCCAGTGGCTACACCTTC.

This chain links TRBV4-1 with TRBJ2-4; D unclear. The CDR3 is 15 amino acids. Between the trimmed V and J ends, which lost 4 bases and 6 bases, there was a span of 16 bases. CDR1 and CDR2 from the germline V gene are MGHRA and YSYEKL. The CDR3 loop reads CASSPGPAPLNIQYF. Here the CDR3 DNA reads TGCGCCAGCAGCCCTGGCCCCGCTCCGCTAAACATTCAGTACTTC.

This clone occurred a few times. V usage is TRBV29-1 and J usage is TRBJ1-1, with 8 bases fitting TRBD1. CDR1 is SQVTM and CDR2 is ANQGSEA in the germline V gene. The CDR3 loop spans 11 amino acids. After removal of 8 bases from V and 5 bases from J, the junction contained 4 bases not matched to a gene. The CDR3 reads CSTTGGTEAFF. The CDR3, as DNA: TGCAGCACAACAGGGGGGACTGAAGCTTTCTTT.

The chain carries TRBV28 and TRBJ2-1, with D tentatively TRBD2 (5 bases). Germline CDR1 reads MDHEN; CDR2 reads SYDVKM. This CDR3 comprises 16 residues. V was trimmed by 1 base and J by 0 bases, leaving 10 bases between them. CDR3 DNA: TGTGCCAGCAGTTTATACAGCGGAAGCTCCTACAATGAGCAGTTCTTC. Its translation is CASSLYSGSSYNEQFF. Combining the CDR3 with reference TRBV28 and TRBJ2-1 gives the whole variable domain DVKVTQSSRYLVKRTGEKVFLECVQDMDHENMFWYRQDPGLGLRLIYFSYDVKMKEKGDIPEGYSVSREKKERFSLILESASTNQTSMYLCASSLYSGSSYNEQFFGPGTRLTVL.

V is TRBV10-2 and J is TRBJ2-1, with unresolved D. The CDR3 has 11 residues. The ends were cut back, 5 bases at V and 7 bases at J, with 6 bases in the middle. Germline V gene data show CDR1 as WSHSY and CDR2 as SAAADI. Here the CDR3 DNA reads TGCGCCAGCAGTCAAGCGAATGAGCAGTTCTTC. Protein product: CASSQANEQFF.

This clone was counted a few times. The chain has TRBV28 and TRBJ1-4; D is uncertain. Germline V lookup: CDR1 MDHEN, CDR2 SYDVKM. The CDR3 consists of 14 residues. V was cut by 5 bases and J by 6 bases, with 13 bases left in between. The CDR3 bases are TGTGCCAGCAGTAACTGGAGAAGGCATGAAAAACTGTTTTTT. The encoded protein is CASSNWRRHEKLFF.

The genes are TRBV7-9 and TRBJ1-2; tentatively, D is TRBD1 (6 bases). V lost 8 bases to trimming and J lost 2 bases, with 12 bases between them. CDR1 SEHNR and CDR2 FQNEAQ come from the germline V gene (reference sequence). The length of the CDR3 is 13 residues. This chain's CDR3 is CASQGSGNYGYTF. The DNA for the CDR3 is TGTGCCAGCCAGGGGTCGGGCAACTATGGCTACACCTTC.

About this clone: In this CDR3 the conserved last residue, phenylalanine or tryptophan, is missing, so a read error is likely. It is unclear where the CDR3 begins or ends on the DNA, so no DNA is shown, and the CDR3 is as TCRdb lists it. The genes are TRBV21-1 and TRBJ2-7; the D segment call TRBD1 is taken from the table without a DNA check. TRBV21-1 is listed as a pseudogene. 19 amino acids form the CDR3, both terminal residues included. CDR3 amino acids: CASSKDPDLDRVGSYEQYL.

The V gene is TRBV14, the J gene TRBJ2-3; D is undetermined. From germline, CDR1 is SGHDN and CDR2 FVKESK. V lost 3 bases, J lost 6 bases, and 13 bases lay in between. This CDR3 comprises 14 residues. Here the CDR3 DNA reads TGTGCCAGCAGCCACAAGCCCCCCCGGGATACGCAGTATTTT. It translates to CASSHKPPRDTQYF.

In its sample, this clone was seen a few times. The chain joins TRBV11-2 to TRBJ1-5; 8 bases fit TRBD1. Trimming at V came to 4 bases and at J to 6 bases, leaving 8 bases not matched to a gene. CDR3 length: 15 amino acids. CDR1 is SGHAT, CDR2 FQNNGV, per germline. The CDR3 bases are TGTGCCAGCAGCTCGACTCAGGGGGCTAGTCAGCCCCAGCATTTT. This translates into CASSSTQGASQPQHF. The full variable domain, in which reference TRBV11-2 and TRBJ1-5 provide the parts outside the CDR3, is EAGVAQSPRYKIIEKRQSVAFWCNPISGHATLYWYQQILGQGPKLLIQFQNNGVVDDSQLPKDRFSAERLKGVDSTLKIQPAKLEDSAVYLCASSSTQGASQPQHFGDGTRLSIL.

The rearrangement uses TRBV28 and TRBJ1-2; D is ambiguous. In germline, CDR1 is MDHEN, CDR2 SYDVKM. CDR3 length: 14 amino acids. The V end lost 3 bases, the J end lost 7 bases, and 15 bases lay between the germline ends. The CDR3 nucleotides read TGTGCCAGCAGTTTGCCCGGAGGGATCGCTGGCTACACCTTC. It translates to CASSLPGGIAGYTF.